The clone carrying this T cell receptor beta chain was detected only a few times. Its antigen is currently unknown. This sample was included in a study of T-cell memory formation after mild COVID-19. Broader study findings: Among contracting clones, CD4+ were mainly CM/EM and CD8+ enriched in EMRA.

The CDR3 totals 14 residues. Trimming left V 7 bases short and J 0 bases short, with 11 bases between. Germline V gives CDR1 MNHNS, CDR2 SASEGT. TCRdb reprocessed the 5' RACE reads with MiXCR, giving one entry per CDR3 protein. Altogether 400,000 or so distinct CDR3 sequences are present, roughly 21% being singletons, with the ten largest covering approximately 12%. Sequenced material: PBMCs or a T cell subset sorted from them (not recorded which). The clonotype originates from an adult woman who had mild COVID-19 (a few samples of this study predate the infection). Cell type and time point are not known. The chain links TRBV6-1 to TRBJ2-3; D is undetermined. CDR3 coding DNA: TGTGCCAGCACCGGCGGAACTAGCACAGATACGCAGTATTTT. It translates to CASTGGTSTDTQYF.